A single sample is the source of the 4 T cell receptor beta chains below, sequenced in a study of cytomegalovirus exposure and HLA in healthy donors. Measured with immunoSEQ multiplex PCR; TCRdb has only the in-frame clones, and not every one. The sample lists over 200,000 clones, roughly 84% occurring once. Sequencing was carried out using PBMCs. These receptors originate from a woman in her late teens or twenties in good health and CMV-seropositive.

The chain joins TRBV7-9 to TRBJ2-1, with 10 positions matching TRBD2. V lost 3 bases and J lost 9; bases outside the gene matches: 11. The CDR3 covers 16 residues. The germline CDR1 and CDR2 sequences are SEHNR and FQNEAQ (reference sequence). In DNA, the CDR3 is TGTGCCAGCAGCTTTTCAGCGGGAGGGCCGGGATCTGAGCAGTTCTTC. Amino acid sequence: CASSFSAGGPGSEQFF.

V is TRBV5-4 and J is TRBJ2-6, with TRBD2 matching 7 bases. Trimming removed 7 bases from V and 0 bases from J; junction bases left unmatched: 13. CDR1 and CDR2 (germline): SGHNT, YYREEE (reference sequence). The CDR3 totals 18 residues. The CDR3 loop is CASGSTAGAFSGANVLTF. The CDR3 nucleotides read TGTGCCAGCGGGTCTACGGCGGGAGCCTTCTCTGGGGCCAACGTCCTGACTTTC.

CDR3 in DNA: TGTGCCAGCAGCCAATCTCTACTCCGGGGAAACTATGGCTACACCTTC. Its translation: CASSQSLLRGNYGYTF. This chain links TRBV14 with TRBJ1-2; D remains ambiguous. The CDR3 totals 16 residues. Germline CDR1 and CDR2: SGHDN and FVKESK. Trimming stripped 2 bases from V and 2 bases from J, with 15 bases between.

The chain recombines TRBV19 with TRBJ2-6, with 12 bases identical to TRBD2. CDR1 is LNHDA and CDR2 is SQIVND in the germline V gene (reference sequence). This CDR3 is built from 17 residues. V trimming: 2 bases; J trimming: 1 base; junction bases outside the gene matches: 0. CDR3: CASSITSGRSGANVLTF. CDR3 sequence (DNA): TGTGCCAGTAGTATAACTAGCGGGAGGTCTGGGGCCAACGTCCTGACTTTC.